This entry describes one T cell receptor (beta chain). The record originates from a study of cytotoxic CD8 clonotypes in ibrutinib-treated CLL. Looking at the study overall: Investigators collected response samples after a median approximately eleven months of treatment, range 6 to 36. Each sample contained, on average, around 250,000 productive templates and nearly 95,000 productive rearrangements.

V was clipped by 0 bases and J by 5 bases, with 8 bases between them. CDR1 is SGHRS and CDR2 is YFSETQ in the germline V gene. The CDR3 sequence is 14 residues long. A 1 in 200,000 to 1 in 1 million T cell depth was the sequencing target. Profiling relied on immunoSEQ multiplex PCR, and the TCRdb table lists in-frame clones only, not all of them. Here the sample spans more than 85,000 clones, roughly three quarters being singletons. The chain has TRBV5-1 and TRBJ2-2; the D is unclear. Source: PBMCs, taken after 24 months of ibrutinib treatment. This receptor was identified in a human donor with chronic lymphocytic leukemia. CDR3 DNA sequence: TGCGCCAGCAGCTTGGGATCCTCAACCGGGGAGCTGTTTTTT. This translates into CASSLGSSTGELFF.